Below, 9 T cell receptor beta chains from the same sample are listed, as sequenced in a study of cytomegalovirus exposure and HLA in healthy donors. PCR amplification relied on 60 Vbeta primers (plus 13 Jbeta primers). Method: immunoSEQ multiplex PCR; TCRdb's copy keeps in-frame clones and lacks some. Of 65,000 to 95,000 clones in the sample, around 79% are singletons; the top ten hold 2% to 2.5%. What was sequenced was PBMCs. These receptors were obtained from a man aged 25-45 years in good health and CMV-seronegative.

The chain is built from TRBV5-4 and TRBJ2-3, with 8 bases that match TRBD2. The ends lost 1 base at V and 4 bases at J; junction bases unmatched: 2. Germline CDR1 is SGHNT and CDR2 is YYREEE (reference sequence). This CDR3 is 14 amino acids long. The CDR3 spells CASSLRGGPDTQYF. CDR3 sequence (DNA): TGTGCCAGCAGCTTGCGGGGGGGCCCAGATACGCAGTATTTT.

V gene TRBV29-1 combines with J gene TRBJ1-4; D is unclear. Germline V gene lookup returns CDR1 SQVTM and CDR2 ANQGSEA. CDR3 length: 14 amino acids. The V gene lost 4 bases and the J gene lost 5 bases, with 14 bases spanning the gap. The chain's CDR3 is CSVGGGSSNEKLFF. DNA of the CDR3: TGCAGCGTTGGCGGAGGAAGCTCCAATGAAAAACTGTTTTTT.

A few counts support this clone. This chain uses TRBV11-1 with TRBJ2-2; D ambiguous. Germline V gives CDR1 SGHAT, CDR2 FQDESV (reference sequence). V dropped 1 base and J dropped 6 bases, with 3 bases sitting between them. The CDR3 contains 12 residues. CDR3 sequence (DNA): TGTGCCAGCAGCTTAGGGCCCGGGGAGCTGTTTTTT. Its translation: CASSLGPGELFF.

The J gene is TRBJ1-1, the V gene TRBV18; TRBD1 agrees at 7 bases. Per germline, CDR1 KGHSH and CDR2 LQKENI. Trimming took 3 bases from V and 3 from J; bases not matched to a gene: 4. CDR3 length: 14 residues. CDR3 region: CASSPRQGYTEAFF. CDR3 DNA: TGTGCCAGCTCACCGCGACAGGGTTACACTGAAGCTTTCTTT. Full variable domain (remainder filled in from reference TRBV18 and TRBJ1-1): NAGVMQNPRHLVRRRGQEARLRCSPMKGHSHVYWYRQLPEEGLKFMVYLQKENIIDESGMPKERFSAEFPKEGPSILRIQQVVRGDSAAYFCASSPRQGYTEAFFGQGTRLTVV.

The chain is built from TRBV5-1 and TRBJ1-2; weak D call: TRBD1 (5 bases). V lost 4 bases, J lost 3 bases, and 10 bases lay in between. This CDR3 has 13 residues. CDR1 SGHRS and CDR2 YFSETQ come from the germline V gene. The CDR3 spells CASSAEQDYGYTF. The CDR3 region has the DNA TGCGCCAGCAGCGCCGAACAGGACTATGGCTACACCTTC.

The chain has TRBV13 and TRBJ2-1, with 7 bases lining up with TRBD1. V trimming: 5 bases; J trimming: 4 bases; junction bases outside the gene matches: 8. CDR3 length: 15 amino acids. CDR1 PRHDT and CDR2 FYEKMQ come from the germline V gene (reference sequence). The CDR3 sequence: CASSPGQAAYNEQFF. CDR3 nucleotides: TGTGCCAGCAGCCCCGGACAGGCAGCTTACAATGAGCAGTTCTTC.

Here the CDR3 DNA reads TGTGCCTGGAGCGCCGGGACATCCTCCCCTTGGGAGACCCAGTACTTC. This translates into CAWSAGTSSPWETQYF. The rearrangement links TRBV30 to TRBJ2-5, with D possibly matching TRBD1 (6 bases). Germline V CDR1 and CDR2: GTSNPN, SVGIG (reference sequence). V dropped 3 bases and J dropped 5 bases, with 22 bases sitting between them. The CDR3 covers 16 residues.

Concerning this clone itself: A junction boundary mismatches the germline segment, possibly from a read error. CDR3 in DNA: TGTTCCAGCAGCTTAGCGCTAACCCCGACTAGCGGAACAACCGGGGAGCTGTTTTTT. As protein: CSSSLALTPTSGTTGELFF. V usage is TRBV7-9 and J usage is TRBJ2-2; 9 positions agree with TRBD2. The CDR3 spans 19 residues. CDR1 SEHNR and CDR2 FQNEAQ come from the germline V gene (reference sequence). Full variable domain (missing parts from reference TRBV7-9 and TRBJ2-2): DTGVSQNPRHKITKRGQNVTFRCDPISEHNRLYWYRQTLGQGPEFLTYFQNEAQLEKSRLLSDRFSAERPKGSFSTLEIQRTEQGDSAMYLCSSSLALTPTSGTTGELFFGEGSRLTVL.

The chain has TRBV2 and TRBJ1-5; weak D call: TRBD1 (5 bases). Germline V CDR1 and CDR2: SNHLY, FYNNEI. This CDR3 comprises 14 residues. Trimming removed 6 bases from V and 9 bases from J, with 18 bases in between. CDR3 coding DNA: TGTGCCAGCAGACCTGACAGCGAATCAGGGCCCCAGCATTTT. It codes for CASRPDSESGPQHF. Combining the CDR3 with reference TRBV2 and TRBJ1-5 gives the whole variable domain EPEVTQTPSHQVTQMGQEVILRCVPISNHLYFYWYRQILGQKVEFLVSFYNNEISEKSEIFDDQFSVERPDGSNFTLKIRSTKLEDSAMYFCASRPDSESGPQHFGDGTRLSIL.